The rows below give T cell receptor beta chains drawn from one sample of a study of cytomegalovirus exposure and HLA in healthy donors. The method was immunoSEQ multiplex PCR; TCRdb's version includes in-frame clones alone and lacks a portion of them. Of tens of thousands of clones in the sample, about 95% were seen once. Sequenced input: PBMCs. All receptors derive from a man aged 18 to 29 in good health and CMV-seropositive. Each CDR3 is given without its conserved first and last residue. Each record gives: D gene, V gene, CDR3 protein. D genes are given only for firm matches.

D gene: TRBD2; V gene: TRBV28; CDR3 protein: ASSLWLAGEQETQY
D gene: TRBD1; V gene: TRBV10-3; CDR3 protein: AITVQGGIDGYT
D gene: .; V gene: TRBV7-2; CDR3 protein: ASSSYRAYGYT
D gene: TRBD1; V gene: TRBV7-3; CDR3 protein: ASSPGQAGTEAF
D gene: .; V gene: TRBV5-4; CDR3 protein: ASRQRAFSADTQY
D gene: .; V gene: TRBV7-2; CDR3 protein: ASSLASSGRAYEQY
D gene: .; V gene: TRBV5-4; CDR3 protein: ASSLGPGRSNTGELF
D gene: .; V gene: TRBV7-3; CDR3 protein: ASSRTGTGYEQY
D gene: TRBD2; V gene: TRBV19; CDR3 protein: ASSIIRLAGNTGELF
D gene: TRBD2; V gene: TRBV29-1; CDR3 protein: SVEDLYEGGFPNEQF
D gene: .; V gene: TRBV30; CDR3 protein: AWRGGEAGHNEKLF
D gene: TRBD1; V gene: TRBV27; CDR3 protein: ASSEGQTYEQY
D gene: .; V gene: TRBV5-4; CDR3 protein: ASSFLQGPEAF
D gene: TRBD1; V gene: TRBV10-3; CDR3 protein: AIRYTGARGTEAF
D gene: .; V gene: TRBV10-3; CDR3 protein: AIRERQAYEQY
D gene: .; V gene: TRBV7-3; CDR3 protein: ASSLNREAYNEQF
D gene: TRBD2; V gene: TRBV30; CDR3 protein: AWSVGGSLYEQF
D gene: .; V gene: TRBV2; CDR3 protein: ASSDRVLSQPQH
D gene: .; V gene: TRBV6-7; CDR3 protein: ASSPSLRYFTDTQY
D gene: TRBD2; V gene: TRBV10-3; CDR3 protein: AISGPGLAGGGGYEQY
D gene: .; V gene: TRBV27; CDR3 protein: ASGRRTGPGPGELF
D gene: .; V gene: TRBV14; CDR3 protein: ASSRGAHEQY
D gene: .; V gene: TRBV18; CDR3 protein: ASSPRLRSYEQY
D gene: .; V gene: TRBV15; CDR3 protein: ATSRERTPNYGYT
D gene: .; V gene: TRBV9; CDR3 protein: ASSVGSEAF
D gene: .; V gene: TRBV18; CDR3 protein: ASSTDSNTEAF
D gene: .; V gene: TRBV30; CDR3 protein: AWSVIREVGETQY
D gene: .; V gene: TRBV19; CDR3 protein: ASSQGRGYT
D gene: .; V gene: TRBV7-9; CDR3 protein: ASSSDYLEQF
D gene: .; V gene: TRBV7-9; CDR3 protein: ASSLVARVISGNTIY
D gene: TRBD1; V gene: TRBV27; CDR3 protein: ASSLWGTGTNTEAF
D gene: .; V gene: TRBV27; CDR3 protein: ASSPPRSNYGYT
D gene: .; V gene: TRBV4-2; CDR3 protein: ASSQPGGPLDTGELF
D gene: .; V gene: TRBV5-5; CDR3 protein: ASSSLDGSSYEQY
D gene: .; V gene: TRBV7-9; CDR3 protein: ASSTDTASSYEQY
D gene: .; V gene: TRBV4-1; CDR3 protein: ASSPRGREGAETQY
D gene: TRBD1; V gene: TRBV15; CDR3 protein: ATSRGTGGGSPRLNTEAF
D gene: .; V gene: TRBV7-9; CDR3 protein: ASSQPESGNTIY
D gene: .; V gene: TRBV7-9; CDR3 protein: ASSLYDEKLF
D gene: .; V gene: TRBV6-5; CDR3 protein: ASSYQGAQY
D gene: .; V gene: TRBV14; CDR3 protein: ASSPGQFYGYT
D gene: TRBD1; V gene: TRBV30; CDR3 protein: AWSDLTGQGMDTGELF